These 11 T cell receptor beta chains originate from one sample sequenced in a study of control samples from healthy donors and cancer patients. Assay: immunoSEQ multiplex PCR; the TCRdb copy retains only in-frame clones and omits some. The table has over 200,000 clones, over 75% seen once. The sample consisted of PBMCs. These receptors all stem from a woman aged 60-70 years with lung cancer.

The chain has TRBV7-2 and TRBJ2-3; 10 bases are a match to TRBD2. This CDR3 region has 16 residues. Germline V CDR1 and CDR2: SGHTA, FQGNSA. Germline trimming cut 1 base from V and 5 bases from J; bases unmatched to any gene: 6. CDR3: CASSLDLAGDVDTQYF. CDR3 bases: TGTGCCAGCAGCTTAGACCTAGCGGGAGACGTAGATACGCAGTATTTT.

Only a few counts were recorded for this clone. The chain links TRBV5-1 to TRBJ2-2; D remains ambiguous. This CDR3 comprises 15 residues. CDR1 is SGHRS and CDR2 is YFSETQ in the germline V gene. V gave up 4 bases and J gave up 0 bases, with 10 bases separating them. The chain's CDR3 is CASSRTASNTGELFF. As DNA, the CDR3 is TGCGCCAGCAGCAGGACCGCTTCGAACACCGGGGAGCTGTTTTTT.

The table lists this clone with a few counts. In nucleotides, the CDR3 is TGTGCCAGCAGTGAATTGGGACAGGGGGGCTACGAGCAGTACTTC. It specifies CASSELGQGGYEQYF. The chain uses TRBV2 and TRBJ2-7; 11 nucleotides agree with TRBD1. V was clipped by 2 bases and J by 3 bases; unmatched bases: 3. The length of the CDR3 is 15 residues. Germline CDR1 reads SNHLY; CDR2 reads FYNNEI.

This chain connects TRBV19 to TRBJ1-1; the D is unclear. Germline V gene data show CDR1 as LNHDA and CDR2 as SQIVND (reference sequence). The CDR3 extends over 15 amino acids. V lost 1 base and J lost 3, with 12 bases in between. CDR3 nucleotide sequence: TGTGCCAGTAGTATAGTAGCAGGCTTCGACACTGAAGCTTTCTTT. Translated: CASSIVAGFDTEAFF.

This clone was counted between two and nine times. CDR3 residues: CSGRGWDTQYF. The CDR3 DNA is TGCAGTGGGAGGGGATGGGATACGCAGTATTTT. This chain joins TRBV20-1 and TRBJ2-3, with D tentatively TRBD2 (6 bases). V lost 7 bases and J 6 bases, leaving 11 bases between the germline ends. Germline CDR1 is DFQATT and CDR2 is SNEGSKA (reference sequence). CDR3 length equals 11 residues.

This chain connects TRBV7-3 to TRBJ2-3; 9 positions agree with TRBD1. This CDR3 comprises 15 residues. J was trimmed by 1 base and V by 3 bases; bases with no gene match: 2. Germline CDR1 SGHTA, CDR2 FQGTGA. CDR3 residues: CASSLGQGRTDTQYF. The CDR3 nucleotides read TGTGCCAGCAGCTTGGGACAGGGACGCACAGATACGCAGTATTTT.

The V call is TRBV3-1 (or the pseudogene TRBV3-2), the J call TRBJ2-7, with 11 bases that match TRBD2. The CDR3 length is 15 residues. Germline trimming cut 1 base from V and 8 bases from J; bases unmatched to any gene: 7. Germline CDR1 LGHDT, CDR2 YNNKEL (reference sequence). The chain's CDR3 is CASSQGTSGSYKQYF. CDR3 nucleotides: TGTGCCAGCAGCCAAGGAACTAGCGGGAGTTATAAGCAGTACTTC.

The rearrangement uses TRBV5-1 and TRBJ2-1, with TRBD2 identical over 8 bases. The CDR3 consists of 15 residues. From germline, CDR1 is SGHRS and CDR2 YFSETQ. Germline trimming cut 5 bases from V and 6 bases from J; bases unmatched to any gene: 10. CDR3 DNA sequence: TGCGCCAGCAGTGCCACTAGCGGATCCCTCAATGAGCAGTTCTTC. Its translation is CASSATSGSLNEQFF.

The rearrangement links TRBV5-1 to TRBJ2-1; possibly TRBD2 for D (5 bases). This CDR3 comprises 16 residues. The V and J ends lost 1 base and 0 bases respectively, with 11 bases between them. Germline CDR1 and CDR2: SGHRS and YFSETQ. As DNA, the CDR3 is TGCGCCAGCAGCTTGTTGACGGGGAGCTCCTACAATGAGCAGTTCTTC. Its translation is CASSLLTGSSYNEQFF.

The chain recombines TRBV3-1 (or the pseudogene TRBV3-2) with TRBJ1-5; 9 bases map to TRBD1. The germline gives CDR1 LGHDT, CDR2 YNNKEL (reference sequence). Trimming cost V 1 base and J 6 bases; bases outside gene matches: 1. The CDR3 is 14 residues long. In DNA, the CDR3 is TGTGCCAGCAGCCAAGGACAGGGGGGTCAGCCCCAGCATTTT. Amino acids: CASSQGQGGQPQHF.

This CDR3 is CASRRGGGEQYF. The CDR3 region has the DNA TGTGCCAGCAGACGAGGAGGAGGCGAGCAGTACTTC. The chain joins TRBV6-5 to TRBJ2-7; D perhaps matches TRBD2 (5 bases). This CDR3 is 12 amino acids long. Germline V gene sequence: CDR1 MNHEY, CDR2 SVGAGI. V was pared by 6 bases and J by 6 bases, with 12 bases between.